The clone carrying this T cell receptor (beta chain) was seen a few times. The data were obtained in a study of T-cell memory formation after mild COVID-19. Barcoded TCR alpha and TCR beta cDNA libraries with UMIs came from 5'RACE using constant-segment primers. TCRdb recomputed calls from the 5' RACE reads with MiXCR, one row per CDR3 protein. The profile shows some 210,000 distinct CDR3 sequences, 10% to 13% of them singletons. The CDR3 loop spans 15 amino acids. V was pared by 3 bases and J by 4 bases, with 9 bases of the junction left unmatched. The V gene's germline CDR1 is SGDLS and CDR2 YYNGEE.

The clonotype originates from a young man who had mild COVID-19 (a few samples of this study predate the infection). Cell type and time point are not known. The sequencing input was PBMCs or a T cell subset sorted from them (not recorded which). The chain joins TRBV9 to TRBJ1-2, with 7 bases fitting TRBD1. CDR3 sequence reads: CASSAEEGAIYGYTF. The CDR3 DNA follows: TGTGCCAGCAGCGCGGAAGAGGGGGCCATCTATGGCTACACCTTC. Using reference TRBV9 and TRBJ1-2 for the parts outside the CDR3, the full variable domain is DSGVTQTPKHLITATGQRVTLRCSPRSGDLSVYWYQQSLDQGLQFLIQYYNGEERAKGNILERFSAQQFPDLHSELNLSSLELGDSALYFCASSAEEGAIYGYTFGSGTRLTVV.